This T cell receptor (beta chain) was found in a study of T-cell memory formation after mild COVID-19. Across the study: Largely, the TCR clusters proved donor specific. Study-wide points: Whether second-wave clones peaking at day 37 were SARS-CoV-2 specific went unconfirmed. A balance of CD4 and CD8 characterized clones contracting day 15 to 85, whereas later expanders leaned CD4+.

The germline gives CDR1 LGHNA, CDR2 YNFKEQ. Trimming stripped 3 bases from V and 5 bases from J, with 13 bases between. CDR3 length: 15 amino acids. From 5'RACE with constant-segment primers came TCR alpha and TCR beta cDNA libraries that carried sample barcodes and UMIs. In TCRdb, the 5' RACE reads were re-called with MiXCR into one record per CDR3 protein. The sample yields hundreds of thousands of distinct CDR3 sequences, 15% to 20% seen once. As regards this clonotype: Its antigen is still unknown.

This TCR was sampled from a young man who had mild COVID-19 (a few samples of this study predate the infection). Cell type and time point are not known. The V call is TRBV4-2, the J call TRBJ1-4, with D hard to call. The sample consisted of PBMCs or a T cell subset sorted from them (not recorded which). CDR3 coding DNA: TGTGCCAGCAGCCAGGTACTGAGCCTAAATGAAAAACTGTTTTTT. Its protein is CASSQVLSLNEKLFF.